This T cell receptor beta chain was recovered during a study of cytomegalovirus exposure and HLA in healthy donors. This clone was seen once. With 7 bases clipped from V and 2 bases from J, the junction kept 2 bases outside the gene matches. There are 13 residues in the CDR3. Germline V gives CDR1 LNHDA, CDR2 SQIVND (reference sequence). Repertoires were generated with immunoSEQ multiplex PCR, while TCRdb's copy carries only in-frame clones and drops some. The sample consists of 150,000 to 200,000 clones, roughly 95% of them appearing once. This rearrangement joins TRBV19 to TRBJ1-5; 7 bases are a match to TRBD1. The sequenced material came from PBMCs. This TCR came from a woman between 18 and 30 years old in good health and CMV-seronegative. The CDR3 DNA follows: TGTGCCAGTACAACAGGGGGCAATCAGCCCCAGCATTTT. Translating it yields CASTTGGNQPQHF.